This T cell receptor beta chain was sequenced in a study of blood T cell repertoires in COVID-19. As for the study in general: In each case, the material was cDNA or gDNA derived from T cells, B-cell-depleted T cells, or PBMCs.

Per the original data handling: Cell counts per sample came from amplifying reference gene primers. Assay used: immunoSEQ multiplex PCR; TCRdb lists only in-frame clones, some missing. V and J calls and clone size are given by that table; D and trimming were obtained from the DNA. The sample comprises fewer than 150,000 clones, around 87% of which are singletons, and more than 6% rests with the top ten. This CDR3 has 14 residues. The germline V gene encodes CDR1 LGHNA and CDR2 YNFKEQ. J lost 3 bases, V lost 1 base, and 1 base had no gene match. This TCR was sampled from a human donor in a cohort sampled during active COVID-19. Sequencing was carried out using peripheral blood. V gene TRBV4-2 combines with J gene TRBJ2-7; 9 bases are shared with TRBD2. The CDR3 spells CASSQGLADYEQYF. The DNA for the CDR3 is TGTGCCAGCAGCCAAGGACTAGCGGACTACGAGCAGTACTTC.